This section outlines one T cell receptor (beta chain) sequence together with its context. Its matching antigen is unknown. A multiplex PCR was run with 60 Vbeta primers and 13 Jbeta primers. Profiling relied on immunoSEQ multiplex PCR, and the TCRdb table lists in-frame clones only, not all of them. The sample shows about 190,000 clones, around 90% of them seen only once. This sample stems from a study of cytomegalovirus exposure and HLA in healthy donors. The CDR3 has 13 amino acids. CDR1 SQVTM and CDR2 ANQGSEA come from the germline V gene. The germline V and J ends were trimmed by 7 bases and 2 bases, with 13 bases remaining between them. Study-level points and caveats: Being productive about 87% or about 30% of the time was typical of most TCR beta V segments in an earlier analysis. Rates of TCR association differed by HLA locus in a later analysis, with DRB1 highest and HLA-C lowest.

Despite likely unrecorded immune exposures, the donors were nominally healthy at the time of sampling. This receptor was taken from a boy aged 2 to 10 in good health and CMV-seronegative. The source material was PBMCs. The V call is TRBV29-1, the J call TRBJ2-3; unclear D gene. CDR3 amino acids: CSGRGLLTDTQYF. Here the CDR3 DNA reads TGCAGCGGCCGAGGTCTACTCACAGATACGCAGTATTTT.